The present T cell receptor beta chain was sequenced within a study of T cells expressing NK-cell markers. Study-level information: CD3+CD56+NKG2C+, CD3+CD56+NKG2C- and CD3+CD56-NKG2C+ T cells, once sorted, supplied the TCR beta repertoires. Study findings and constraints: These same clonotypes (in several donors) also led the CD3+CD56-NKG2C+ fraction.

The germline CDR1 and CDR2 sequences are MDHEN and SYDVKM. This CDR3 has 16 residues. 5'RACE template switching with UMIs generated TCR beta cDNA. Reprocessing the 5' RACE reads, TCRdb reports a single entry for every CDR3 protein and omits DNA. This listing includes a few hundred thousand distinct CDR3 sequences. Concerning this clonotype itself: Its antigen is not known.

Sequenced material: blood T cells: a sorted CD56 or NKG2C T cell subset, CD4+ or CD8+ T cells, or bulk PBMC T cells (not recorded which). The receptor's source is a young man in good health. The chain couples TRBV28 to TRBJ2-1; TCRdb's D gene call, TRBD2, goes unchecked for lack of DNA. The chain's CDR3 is CASSFLAGGHYNEQFF.